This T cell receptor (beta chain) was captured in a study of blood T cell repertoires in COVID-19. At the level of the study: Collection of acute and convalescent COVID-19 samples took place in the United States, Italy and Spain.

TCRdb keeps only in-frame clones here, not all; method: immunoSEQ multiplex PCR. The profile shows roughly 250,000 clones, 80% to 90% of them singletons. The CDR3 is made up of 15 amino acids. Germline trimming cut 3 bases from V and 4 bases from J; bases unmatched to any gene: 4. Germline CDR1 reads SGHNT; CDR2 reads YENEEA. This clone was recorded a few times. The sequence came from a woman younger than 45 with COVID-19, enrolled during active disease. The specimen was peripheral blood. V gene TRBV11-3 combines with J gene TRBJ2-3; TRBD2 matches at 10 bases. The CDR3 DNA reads TGTGCCAGCAGCTTCAGCGGGGGGGCCCCAGATACGCAGTATTTT. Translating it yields CASSFSGGAPDTQYF.